This record concerns one TCR beta chain sequence. Its antigen is still unknown. The data were obtained in a study of T cells in localized non-small cell lung cancer. Study-level results: Because researchers sequenced only one region of the tumor, heterogeneity is still possible. A median of around 60 clones ranked among the top 100 in tumor appeared in adjacent lung. Greater blood T cell density accompanied longer overall survival.

Trimming cost V 3 bases and J 3 bases, with 10 bases left between them. Germline CDR1 reads SGDLS; CDR2 reads YYNGEE. The CDR3 is 14 residues long. Sequencing was performed with immunoSEQ multiplex PCR; in TCRdb, only in-frame clones are kept and a portion is missing. Altogether 70,000 to 90,000 clones are present, around 80% being singletons, with the ten largest covering about a tenth. The clonotype comes from a female donor aged 60 or older with stage I lung adenocarcinoma. The sequencing here drew on peripheral blood, taken before any cancer treatment. The V call is TRBV9, the J call TRBJ2-1; D possibly matches TRBD1 or TRBD2 (5 bases each). CDR3 region: CASSDGTLYNEQFF. The DNA for the CDR3 is TGTGCCAGCAGCGACGGGACCCTCTACAATGAGCAGTTCTTC.